Below are 11 T cell receptor beta chains sequenced from a single sample in a study of CD4 T cells in relation to SARS-CoV-2 and coronaviruses. Repertoires were generated with immunoSEQ multiplex PCR, while TCRdb's copy carries only in-frame clones and drops some. The sample yields about 22,000 clones, about 80% seen once. Unexposed donor CD4+ T cells date from about 2011-2018, before the COVID-19 pandemic. CD4+ T cells were isolated from the cells after around 9 days of culture. Their antigens remain unidentified. Sequences were obtained from CD4+ T cells from PBMCs, cultured in vitro. Receptors were obtained from a human donor in good health.

The V call is TRBV6-2 or TRBV6-3, the J call TRBJ2-1; TRBD2 aligns across 12 bases. After removal of 5 bases from V and 8 bases from J, the junction contained 7 bases not matched to a gene. Germline values: CDR1 MNHEY, CDR2 SVGEGT. This CDR3 comprises 15 residues. CDR3 protein: CASSPRASGRDEQFF. For the CDR3, the DNA is TGTGCCAGCAGTCCCCGGGCTAGCGGGAGGGATGAGCAGTTCTTC.

The V gene is TRBV7-2, the J gene TRBJ2-1; 8 nucleotides match TRBD2. This CDR3 has 16 amino acids. V dropped 2 bases and J dropped 6; count of bases not matched to a gene: 9. CDR1 is SGHTA, CDR2 FQGNSA, per germline. The DNA of the CDR3 is TGTGCCAGCAGCTTACAGCTCGCGGGAGGAGGCAATGAGCAGTTCTTC. This sequence encodes CASSLQLAGGGNEQFF.

The chain combines TRBV20-1 with TRBJ2-7; a weak D match, TRBD2 (5 bases). CDR1 DFQATT and CDR2 SNEGSKA come from the germline V gene (reference sequence). Trimming cost V 3 bases and J 2 bases, with 5 bases left between them. This CDR3 region has 11 residues. This chain's CDR3 is CSARGAYEQYF. The CDR3 DNA follows: TGCAGTGCTAGGGGAGCCTACGAGCAGTACTTC.

The V and J genes are TRBV6-1 and TRBJ2-7; possibly TRBD2 for D (6 bases). Per germline, CDR1 MNHNS and CDR2 SASEGT. This CDR3 has 16 residues. Trimming took off 0 bases at V and 1 base at J, with 13 bases between the two ends. DNA for the CDR3: TGTGCCAGCAGTGAAGCGCGTGGAGGGCGGTCCTACGAGCAGTACTTC. Protein sequence: CASSEARGGRSYEQYF.

The chain is built from TRBV6-5 and TRBJ1-1, with TRBD1 matching 7 bases. The germline V gene encodes CDR1 MNHEY and CDR2 SVGAGI. Trimming cost V 6 bases and J 6 bases; bases outside gene matches: 7. This CDR3 contains 13 residues. DNA for the CDR3: TGTGCCAGCAGGAGACAGGGAGCGGCTGAAGCTTTCTTT. This sequence encodes CASRRQGAAEAFF.

This clone was seen only once. The V call is TRBV5-6, the J call TRBJ2-3; tentatively, D is TRBD1 or TRBD2 (6 bases each). V shed 1 base and J shed 4 bases, with 13 bases lying between them. The CDR3 covers 15 residues. CDR1 SGHDT and CDR2 YYEEEE come from the germline V gene. The CDR3 DNA follows: TGTGCCAGCAGCTTGCGGGGGACACTCCCAGATACGCAGTATTTT. Translation: CASSLRGTLPDTQYF.

The chain employs TRBV11-2 and TRBJ1-1, with a possible D match to TRBD1 (6 bases). Germline V CDR1 and CDR2: SGHAT, FQNNGV. With 5 bases removed from V and 1 base from J, the gap between germline ends came to 14 bases. The CDR3 is 15 residues long. CDR3 coding DNA: TGTGCCAGCAGCCCATACACAGGGCAGAACACTGAAGCTTTCTTT. Amino acids: CASSPYTGQNTEAFF. Full variable domain (missing parts from reference TRBV11-2 and TRBJ1-1): EAGVAQSPRYKIIEKRQSVAFWCNPISGHATLYWYQQILGQGPKLLIQFQNNGVVDDSQLPKDRFSAERLKGVDSTLKIQPAKLEDSAVYLCASSPYTGQNTEAFFGQGTRLTVV.

The J gene is TRBJ1-4, the V gene TRBV25-1, with 9 bases fitting TRBD1. Trimming cost V 3 bases and J 6 bases; bases outside gene matches: 14. This CDR3 has 18 residues. Germline CDR1 is MGHDK and CDR2 is SYGVNS. This CDR3 reads CASSDTGQGPSGDEKLFF. The CDR3 DNA follows: TGTGCCAGCAGTGATACGGGACAGGGACCGTCCGGGGATGAAAAACTGTTTTTT. The entire variable domain, with the rest obtained from reference TRBV25-1 and TRBJ1-4, is as follows: EADIYQTPRYLVIGTGKKITLECSQTMGHDKMYWYQQDPGMELHLIHYSYGVNSTEKGDLSSESTVSRIRTEHFPLTLESARPSHTSQYLCASSDTGQGPSGDEKLFFGSGTQLSVL.

This clone has just a few counts. This chain joins TRBV25-1 and TRBJ1-5; weak D call: TRBD1 (6 bases). This CDR3 has 17 amino acids. Germline assignment: CDR1 MGHDK and CDR2 SYGVNS. V lost 1 base and J lost 4, with 17 bases in between. CDR3 DNA sequence: TGTGCCAGCAGTGAATCTACGTCGGGGGCAGGGAATCAGCCCCAGCATTTT. Encoded protein: CASSESTSGAGNQPQHF.

The chain carries TRBV19 and TRBJ2-7, with TRBD2 matching 12 bases. Germline CDR1 reads LNHDA; CDR2 reads SQIVND (reference sequence). Trimming cost V 4 bases and J 2 bases; bases outside gene matches: 15. This CDR3 has 19 amino acids. The CDR3 protein is CASSTPTGTSGLRAYEQYF. The CDR3 nucleotides are TGTGCCAGTAGTACGCCTACCGGGACTAGCGGGCTAAGGGCCTACGAGCAGTACTTC. Together with reference TRBV19 and TRBJ2-7, the CDR3 gives the full variable domain: DGGITQSPKYLFRKEGQNVTLSCEQNLNHDAMYWYRQDPGQGLRLIYYSQIVNDFQKGDIAEGYSVSREKKESFPLTVTSAQKNPTAFYLCASSTPTGTSGLRAYEQYFGPGTRLTVT.

The V and J genes are TRBV12-3 or TRBV12-4 and TRBJ2-4; D unclear. This CDR3 is 12 amino acids long. Trimming removed 7 bases from V and 4 bases from J, with 8 bases in between. The CDR3 nucleotides are TGTGCCAGCACGAGTGGGAAAAACATTCAGTACTTC. Amino acids: CASTSGKNIQYF.